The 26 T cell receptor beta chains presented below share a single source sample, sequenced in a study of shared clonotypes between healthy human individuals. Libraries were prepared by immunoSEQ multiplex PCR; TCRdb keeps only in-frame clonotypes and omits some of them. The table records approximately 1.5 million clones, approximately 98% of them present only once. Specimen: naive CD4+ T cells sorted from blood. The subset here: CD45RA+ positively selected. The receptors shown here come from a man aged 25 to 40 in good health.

The CDR3 reads CASRRVATQYF. As DNA, the CDR3 is TGTGCCTCGCGAAGGGTCGCTACGCAGTATTTT. This chain connects TRBV6-6 to TRBJ2-3; the D is unclear. The CDR3 loop spans 11 amino acids. V lost 11 bases and J lost 8, with 14 bases in between. Germline CDR1 reads MNHNY; CDR2 reads SVGAGI (reference sequence).

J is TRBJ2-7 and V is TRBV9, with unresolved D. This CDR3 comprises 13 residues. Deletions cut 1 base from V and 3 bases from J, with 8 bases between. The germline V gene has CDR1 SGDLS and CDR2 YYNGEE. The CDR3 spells CASSVQSHYEQYF. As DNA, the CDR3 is TGTGCCAGCAGCGTACAGTCCCACTACGAGCAGTACTTC.

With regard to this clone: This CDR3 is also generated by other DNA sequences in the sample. CDR3: CASSSSSGSYEQYF. DNA of the CDR3: TGCGCCAGCAGCTCATCTAGCGGCTCCTACGAGCAGTACTTC. This chain links TRBV5-1 with TRBJ2-7, with 7 bases lining up with TRBD2. CDR1 and CDR2 from the germline V gene are SGHRS and YFSETQ. Germline trimming cut 3 bases from V and 0 bases from J; bases unmatched to any gene: 3. The CDR3 is 14 amino acids. Supplemented by reference TRBV5-1 and TRBJ2-7, the full variable domain reads KAGVTQTPRYLIKTRGQQVTLSCSPISGHRSVSWYQQTPGQGLQFLFEYFSETQRNKGNFPGRFSGRQFSNSRSEMNVSTLELGDSALYLCASSSSSGSYEQYFGPGTRLTVT.

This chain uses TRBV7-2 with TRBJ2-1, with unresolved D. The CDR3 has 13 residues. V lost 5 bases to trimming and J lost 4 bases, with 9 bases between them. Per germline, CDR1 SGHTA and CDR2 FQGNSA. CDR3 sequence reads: CASSTRSYNEQFF. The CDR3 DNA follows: TGTGCCAGCAGCACACGGAGTTACAATGAGCAGTTCTTC.

CDR3 region: CASSDLGQYNQPQHF. The CDR3 nucleotides read TGTGCCAGCTCCGACCTGGGACAGTACAATCAGCCCCAGCATTTT. The chain combines TRBV18 with TRBJ1-5; the match to TRBD1 covers 7 bases. The junction had 8 bases not matched to a gene; V was cut back by 6 bases and J by 3 bases. The CDR3 length is 15 residues. In germline, CDR1 is KGHSH, CDR2 LQKENI. The complete variable domain, with remaining parts taken from reference TRBV18 and TRBJ1-5, reads NAGVMQNPRHLVRRRGQEARLRCSPMKGHSHVYWYRQLPEEGLKFMVYLQKENIIDESGMPKERFSAEFPKEGPSILRIQQVVRGDSAAYFCASSDLGQYNQPQHFGDGTRLSIL.

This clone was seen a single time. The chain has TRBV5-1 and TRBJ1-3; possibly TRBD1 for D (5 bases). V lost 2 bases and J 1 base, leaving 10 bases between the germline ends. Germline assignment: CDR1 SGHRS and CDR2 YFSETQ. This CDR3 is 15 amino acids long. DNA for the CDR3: TGCGCCAGCAGCTTTTCCGAGGGGTCTGGAAACACCATATATTTT. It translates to CASSFSEGSGNTIYF.

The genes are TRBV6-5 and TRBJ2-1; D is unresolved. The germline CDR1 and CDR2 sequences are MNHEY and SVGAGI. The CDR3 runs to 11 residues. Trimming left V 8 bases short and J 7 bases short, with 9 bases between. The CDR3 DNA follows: TGTGCCAGCCGCACCCGGAATGAGCAGTTCTTC. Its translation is CASRTRNEQFF.

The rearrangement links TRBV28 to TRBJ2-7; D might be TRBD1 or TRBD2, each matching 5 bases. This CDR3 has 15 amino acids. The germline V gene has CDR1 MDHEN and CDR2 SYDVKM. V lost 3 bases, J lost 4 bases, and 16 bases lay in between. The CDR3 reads CASSFTPTGPYEQYF. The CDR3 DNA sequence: TGTGCCAGCAGTTTTACCCCCACGGGGCCTTACGAGCAGTACTTC.

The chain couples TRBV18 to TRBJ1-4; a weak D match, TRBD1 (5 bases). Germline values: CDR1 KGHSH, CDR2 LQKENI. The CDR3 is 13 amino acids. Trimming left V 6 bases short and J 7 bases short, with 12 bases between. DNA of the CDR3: TGTGCCAGCTCTCCGCTCGACAGTGAAAAACTGTTTTTT. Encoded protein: CASSPLDSEKLFF.

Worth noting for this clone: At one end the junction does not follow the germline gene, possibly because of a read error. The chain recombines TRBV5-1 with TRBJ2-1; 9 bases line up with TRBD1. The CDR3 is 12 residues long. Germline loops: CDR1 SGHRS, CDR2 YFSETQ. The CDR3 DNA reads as TGCGCCAGCAGTCCAGAAAACAGGGGGCTAATCTTC. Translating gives CASSPENRGLIF.

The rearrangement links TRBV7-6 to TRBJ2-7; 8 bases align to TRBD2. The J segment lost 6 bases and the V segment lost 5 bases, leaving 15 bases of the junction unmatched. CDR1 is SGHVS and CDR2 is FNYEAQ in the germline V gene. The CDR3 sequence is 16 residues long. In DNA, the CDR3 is TGTGCCAGCAGCCCCGGGCCGGTGCAGCGGGAGCCCGAGCAGTACTTC. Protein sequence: CASSPGPVQREPEQYF.

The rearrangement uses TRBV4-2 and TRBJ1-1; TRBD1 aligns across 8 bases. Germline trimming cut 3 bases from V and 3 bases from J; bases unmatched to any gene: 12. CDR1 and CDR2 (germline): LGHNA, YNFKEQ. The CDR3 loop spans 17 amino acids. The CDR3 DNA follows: TGTGCCAGCAGCCATAATGTGGGACAGGCTGGGGACACTGAAGCTTTCTTT. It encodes CASSHNVGQAGDTEAFF.

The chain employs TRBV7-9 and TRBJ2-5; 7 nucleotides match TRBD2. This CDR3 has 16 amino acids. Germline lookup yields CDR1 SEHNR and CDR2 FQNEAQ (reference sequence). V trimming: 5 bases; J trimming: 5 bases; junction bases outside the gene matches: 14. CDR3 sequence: CASSPGPGGALETQYF. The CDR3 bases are TGTGCCAGCAGCCCCGGTCCGGGAGGAGCGTTGGAGACCCAGTACTTC.

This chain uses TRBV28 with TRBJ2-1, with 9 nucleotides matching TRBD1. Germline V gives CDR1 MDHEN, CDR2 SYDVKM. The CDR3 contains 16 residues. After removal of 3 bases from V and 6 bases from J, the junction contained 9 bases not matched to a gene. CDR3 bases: TGTGCCAGCAGTTTCGGCCCGGGACAGGGAATCAATGAGCAGTTCTTC. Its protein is CASSFGPGQGINEQFF.

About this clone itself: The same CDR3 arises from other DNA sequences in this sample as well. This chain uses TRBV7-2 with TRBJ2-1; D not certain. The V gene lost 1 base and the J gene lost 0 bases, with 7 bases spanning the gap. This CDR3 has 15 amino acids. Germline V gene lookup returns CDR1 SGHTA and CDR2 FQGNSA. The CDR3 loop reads CASSLGPSSYNEQFF. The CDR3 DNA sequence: TGTGCCAGCAGCTTAGGACCAAGCTCCTACAATGAGCAGTTCTTC.

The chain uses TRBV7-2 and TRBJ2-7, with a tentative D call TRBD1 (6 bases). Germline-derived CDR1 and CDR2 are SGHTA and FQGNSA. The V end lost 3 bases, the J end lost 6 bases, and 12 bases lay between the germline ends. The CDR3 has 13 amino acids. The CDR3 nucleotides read TGTGCCAGCAGCTTCACAGGGTTCCTCGAGCAGTACTTC. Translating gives CASSFTGFLEQYF.

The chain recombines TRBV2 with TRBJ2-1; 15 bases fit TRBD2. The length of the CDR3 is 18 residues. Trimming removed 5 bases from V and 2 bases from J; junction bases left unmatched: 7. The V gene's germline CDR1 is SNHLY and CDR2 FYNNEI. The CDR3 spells CASSRGLAGGPAYNEQFF. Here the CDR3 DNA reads TGTGCCAGCAGTCGAGGACTAGCGGGAGGGCCAGCCTACAATGAGCAGTTCTTC.

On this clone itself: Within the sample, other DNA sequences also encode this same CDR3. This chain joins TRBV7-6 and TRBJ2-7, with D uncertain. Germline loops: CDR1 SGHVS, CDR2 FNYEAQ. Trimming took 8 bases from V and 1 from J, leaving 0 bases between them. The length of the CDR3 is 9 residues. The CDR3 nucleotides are TGTGCCAGCTCCTACGAGCAGTACTTC. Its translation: CASSYEQYF.

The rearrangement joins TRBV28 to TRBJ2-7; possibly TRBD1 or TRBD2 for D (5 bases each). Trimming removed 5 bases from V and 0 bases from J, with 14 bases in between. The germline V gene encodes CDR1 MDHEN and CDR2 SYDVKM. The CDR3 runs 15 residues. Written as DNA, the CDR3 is TGTGCCAGCAGTCCCTCGGGGACGACCTCCTACGAGCAGTACTTC. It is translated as CASSPSGTTSYEQYF.

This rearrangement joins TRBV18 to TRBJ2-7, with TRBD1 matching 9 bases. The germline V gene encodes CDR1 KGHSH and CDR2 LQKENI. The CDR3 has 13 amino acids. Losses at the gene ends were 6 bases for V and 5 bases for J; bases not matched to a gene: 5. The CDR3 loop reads CASSGQGSDEQYF. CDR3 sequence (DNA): TGTGCCAGCTCCGGACAGGGGTCGGACGAGCAGTACTTC.

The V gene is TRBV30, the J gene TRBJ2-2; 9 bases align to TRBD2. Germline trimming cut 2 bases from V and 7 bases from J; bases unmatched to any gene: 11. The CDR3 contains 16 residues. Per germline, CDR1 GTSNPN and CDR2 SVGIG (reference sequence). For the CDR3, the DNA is TGTGCCTGGAGTCGAGGACTAGCGAATTCGGACGGGGAGCTGTTTTTT. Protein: CAWSRGLANSDGELFF.

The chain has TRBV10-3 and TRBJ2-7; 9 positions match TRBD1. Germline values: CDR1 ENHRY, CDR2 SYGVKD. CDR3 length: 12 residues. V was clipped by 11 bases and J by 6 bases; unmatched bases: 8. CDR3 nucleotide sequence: TGTGCCGCAATGGACAGGGGCCGCGAGCAGTACTTC. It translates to CAAMDRGREQYF.

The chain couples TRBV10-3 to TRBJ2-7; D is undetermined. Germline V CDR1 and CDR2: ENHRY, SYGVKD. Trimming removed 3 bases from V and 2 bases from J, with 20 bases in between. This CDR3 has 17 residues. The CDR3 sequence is CAISESYLLAETYEQYF. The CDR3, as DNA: TGTGCCATCAGTGAATCCTACCTCCTGGCGGAAACCTACGAGCAGTACTTC.

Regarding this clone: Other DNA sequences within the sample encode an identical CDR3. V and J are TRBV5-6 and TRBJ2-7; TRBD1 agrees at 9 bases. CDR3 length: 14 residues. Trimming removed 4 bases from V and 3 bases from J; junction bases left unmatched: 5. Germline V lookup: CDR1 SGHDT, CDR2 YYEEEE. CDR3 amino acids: CASSLPGQGYEQYF. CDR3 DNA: TGTGCCAGCAGCCTACCGGGACAGGGCTACGAGCAGTACTTC. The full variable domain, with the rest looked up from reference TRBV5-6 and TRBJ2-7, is DAGVTQSPTHLIKTRGQQVTLRCSPKSGHDTVSWYQQALGQGPQFIFQYYEEEERQRGNFPDRFSGHQFPNYSSELNVNALLLGDSALYLCASSLPGQGYEQYFGPGTRLTVT.

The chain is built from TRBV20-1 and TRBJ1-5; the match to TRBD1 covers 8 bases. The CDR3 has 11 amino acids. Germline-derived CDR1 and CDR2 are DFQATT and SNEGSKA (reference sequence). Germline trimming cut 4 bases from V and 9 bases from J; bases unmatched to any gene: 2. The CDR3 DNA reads TGCAGTGCTATTACAGGGGGGCCCCAGCATTTT. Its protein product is CSAITGGPQHF.

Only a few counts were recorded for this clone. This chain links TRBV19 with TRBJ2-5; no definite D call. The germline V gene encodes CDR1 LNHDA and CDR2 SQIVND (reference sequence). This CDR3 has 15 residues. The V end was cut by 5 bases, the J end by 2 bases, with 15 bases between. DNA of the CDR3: TGTGCCAGTAGTCCTCGCGGAAGCATTCAAGAGACCCAGTACTTC. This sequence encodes CASSPRGSIQETQYF.